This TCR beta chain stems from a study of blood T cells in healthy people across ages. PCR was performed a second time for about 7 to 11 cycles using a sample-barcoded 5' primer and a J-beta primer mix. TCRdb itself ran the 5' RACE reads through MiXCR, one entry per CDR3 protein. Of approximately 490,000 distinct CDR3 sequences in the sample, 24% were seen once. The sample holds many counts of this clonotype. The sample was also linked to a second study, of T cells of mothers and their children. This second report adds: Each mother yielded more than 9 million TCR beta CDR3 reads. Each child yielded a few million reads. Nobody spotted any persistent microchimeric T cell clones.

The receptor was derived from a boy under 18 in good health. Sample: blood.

CDR3 bases: TGTGCCAGCAGTTATGTCCAAGAGACCCAGTACTTC. Protein sequence: CASSYVQETQYF. This chain links TRBV6-2 or TRBV6-3 with TRBJ2-5; D is uncertain. This CDR3 region has 12 residues. From germline, CDR1 is MNHEY and CDR2 SVGEGT. Trimming removed 3 bases at V and 1 base at J, with 3 bases between.